A selection of T cell receptor beta chains follows, all from one sample in a study of cytomegalovirus exposure and HLA in healthy donors. Sequenced by immunoSEQ multiplex PCR; TCRdb stores in-frame clones only, minus some. The sample carries 190,000 or so clones, 80% recorded once. Sequences were obtained from PBMCs. The receptor source for this set is a boy aged 5-17 years in good health and CMV-seronegative. Both conserved end residues are part of each CDR3. The D gene is left open where the match is weak. Size tells how often a clone was seen (once, few, many) or the class of an expanded clone, and some rows leave it out.

CDR3 DNA	CDR3 protein	V gene	clone size	D gene	J gene
TGTGCCAGCAGCTTAGGACTAGCGGGGGGCTCTAGCCAAGAGACCCAGTACTTC	CASSLGLAGGSSQETQYF	TRBV7-6	.	TRBD2	TRBJ2-5
TGTGCCAGCTCGACTAGCGGGGGCTCCTACAATGAGCAGTTCTTC	CASSTSGGSYNEQFF	TRBV2	.	TRBD2	TRBJ2-1
TGTGCCAGCAGCCCCCAGCGAACAGGGGGCTTAGGTGAAAAACTGTTTTTT	CASSPQRTGGLGEKLFF	TRBV9	.	TRBD1	TRBJ1-4
TGTGCCAGCTCTCAACTAGCAGGAGTCTACAATGAGCAGTTCTTC	CASSQLAGVYNEQFF	TRBV6-6	.	.	TRBJ2-1
TGTGCCAGCAGCCAAACTAGCGGGGGGTATTCTAGCACAGATACGCAGTATTTT	CASSQTSGGYSSTDTQYF	TRBV5-4	.	TRBD2	TRBJ2-3
TGTGCCAGCTCACCCCCGACAAACCCCTACGAGCAGTACTTC	CASSPPTNPYEQYF	TRBV18	once	.	TRBJ2-7
TGTGCCAGCAGTGTTGGTGCCCAGGGGCCCGGCGGGGCCAACGTCCTGACTTTC	CASSVGAQGPGGANVLTF	TRBV6-1	.	.	TRBJ2-6
TGTGCCACCAGGTCCCCAGGGGAAGGGCAGCCCCAGCATTTT	CATRSPGEGQPQHF	TRBV15	.	.	TRBJ1-5
TGTGCCAGCAGGCCGGGACAGGGTGGGAAAACTTTCTTT	CASRPGQGGKTFF	TRBV9	.	TRBD1	TRBJ1-1
TGTGCCAGCAGCTTAGGTCGACTAGCGGGGAACACAGATACGCAGTATTTT	CASSLGRLAGNTDTQYF	TRBV7-3	.	TRBD2	TRBJ2-3
TGTGCCAGCAGGCCGGCAGGGTCCTGGAATTCCGGCAATGAGCAGTTCTTC	CASRPAGSWNSGNEQFF	TRBV5-4	.	.	TRBJ2-1
TGCGCCAGCAGCTTGGGAGACAGGGAGTATGGCTACACCTTC	CASSLGDREYGYTF	TRBV5-1	once	TRBD1	TRBJ1-2
TGTGCCAGCAGCTTAGCCGGGACTAGCGGGAGGGCCGTAGAGACCCAGTACTTC	CASSLAGTSGRAVETQYF	TRBV5-6	.	TRBD2	TRBJ2-5
TGTGCCACCAGCGGAAGTACCAGGGTCAATTCACCCCTCCACTTT	CATSGSTRVNSPLHF	TRBV15	.	.	TRBJ1-6
TGTGCCAGCACCGCGGACATACTTCAGCCCCAGCATTTT	CASTADILQPQHF	TRBV2	.	.	TRBJ1-5
TGCGCCAGCAGCCACGGGGGTAGTAATGAAAAACTGTTTTTT	CASSHGGSNEKLFF	TRBV4-3	once	.	TRBJ1-4
TGTGCCAGCAGCCTTAAATCGTGGGGACTCCCAGCACAAGAGACCCAGTACTTC	CASSLKSWGLPAQETQYF	TRBV11-3	.	.	TRBJ2-5
TGTGCCAGCACGCTACCGGACAGGGGGGAAGAGGATACGCAGTATTTT	CASTLPDRGEEDTQYF	TRBV7-9	few	TRBD1	TRBJ2-3
TGTGCCAGTAGTATACCGGTGGGCGACAGGTCCGCAAGGCCCCAGCATTTT	CASSIPVGDRSARPQHF	TRBV19	few	.	TRBJ1-5
TGCGCCAGCCAGAGGGATGGGAGCGGGGAGCTGTTTTTT	CASQRDGSGELFF	TRBV5-1	.	.	TRBJ2-2
TGTGCCAGCATCCCGAGGACAGGTGGTTCCGCTGAAGCTTTCTTT	CASIPRTGGSAEAFF	TRBV5-4	.	TRBD1	TRBJ1-1
TGTGCCAGCAGCTTGCGAATACAGAAAATAGCCAAAAACATTCAGTACTTC	CASSLRIQKIAKNIQYF	TRBV5-6	once	.	TRBJ2-4
TGTGCCAGCAGTTTTCGGACAGGGACATATGGCTACACCTTC	CASSFRTGTYGYTF	TRBV27	.	TRBD1	TRBJ1-2
TGTGCCAGCAGTGTCCAACAGGGGGCTAGTTCACCCCTCCACTTT	CASSVQQGASSPLHF	TRBV2	.	TRBD1	TRBJ1-6
TGTGCCAGCAGAAAGGGGCTTACCGGGGAGCTGTTTTTT	CASRKGLTGELFF	TRBV6-5	.	.	TRBJ2-2
TGCGCCAGCAGCCAAGAACTAGCGGGATTCATTATGGCCAAAAACATTCAGTACTTC	CASSQELAGFIMAKNIQYF	TRBV4-1	.	TRBD2	TRBJ2-4
TGTGCCAGCAGCCCAAAATTTGGGACAGACGAGCAGTACTTC	CASSPKFGTDEQYF	TRBV11-2	.	TRBD1	TRBJ2-7
TGTGCCAGCAGTGACAGGGGGGAGTCACCCCTCCACTTT	CASSDRGESPLHF	TRBV6-5	few	TRBD1	TRBJ1-6
TGTGCCAGCAGTTTTGCGGGTGGGTATAGGGCTGAAGCTTTCTTT	CASSFAGGYRAEAFF	TRBV6-5	.	.	TRBJ1-1
TGTGCCAGCAGCTTAAGGGGGGAGGGACAGCCCCAGCATTTT	CASSLRGEGQPQHF	TRBV7-2	.	.	TRBJ1-5
TGTGCCTGGAGGGGCAAAGGGACTAGCGGGATACACGGGACCCAGTACTTC	CAWRGKGTSGIHGTQYF	TRBV30	.	TRBD2	TRBJ2-5
TGTGCCAGCAGCCCAGGACTAGCGGGGGGACTATTAACCTACGAGCAGTACTTC	CASSPGLAGGLLTYEQYF	TRBV9	few	TRBD2	TRBJ2-7
TGTGCCAGCAATAGACAGGGAGTGCGATCACCCCTCCACTTT	CASNRQGVRSPLHF	TRBV2	few	TRBD1	TRBJ1-6
TGTGCCAGCAGCACCGACGGCGGAAGAGGAAGCACAGATACGCAGTATTTT	CASSTDGGRGSTDTQYF	TRBV9	.	.	TRBJ2-3
TGTGCCAGCAGTCCATCGGGGACTCCGACCTACGAGCAGTACTTC	CASSPSGTPTYEQYF	TRBV27	.	.	TRBJ2-7
TGTGCTAGTGGTCTGGGGGGACTCTATGGCTACACCTTC	CASGLGGLYGYTF	TRBV12-5	.	.	TRBJ1-2
TGTGCCAGCAGTTACCGAGCGGGAGCTCTGTACATTCAGTACTTC	CASSYRAGALYIQYF	TRBV6-5	.	TRBD2	TRBJ2-4
TGTGCCAGCAGCCGAGGGAGTGGAGGTAACAATGAGCAGTTCTTC	CASSRGSGGNNEQFF	TRBV6-5	.	.	TRBJ2-1
TGTGCCAGCAGTTACGGCGGGAGGCCGAACACCGGGGAGCTGTTTTTT	CASSYGGRPNTGELFF	TRBV6-6	.	TRBD2	TRBJ2-2
TGTGCCACCTTTGAGGCGGGCTACACCTTC	CATFEAGYTF	TRBV10-3	.	.	TRBJ1-2
TGTGCCAGCAGTATAGGGGTTACCTATGGCTACACCTTC	CASSIGVTYGYTF	TRBV27	.	.	TRBJ1-2
TGTGCCAGCTCTGCCGGGGGGACCTACGAGCAGTACTTC	CASSAGGTYEQYF	TRBV7-9	.	TRBD2	TRBJ2-7
TGTGCCAGTAGTTTCGACACGAATGGCTACACCTTC	CASSFDTNGYTF	TRBV19	.	.	TRBJ1-2
TGTGCCAGCAGCACGGGGGGCGGAGGCACTGAAGCTTTCTTT	CASSTGGGGTEAFF	TRBV5-5	few	.	TRBJ1-1
TGTGCCAGCCTGGGACAGGGAAATGGCTACACCTTC	CASLGQGNGYTF	TRBV19	.	TRBD1	TRBJ1-2
TGTGCCAGCAGCTCAAGCGGGGCGAACTCCTACGAGCAGTACTTC	CASSSSGANSYEQYF	TRBV11-3	.	TRBD2	TRBJ2-7
TGTGCCAGCAGCTTTGACTGGCAGTCGGGGGGTGAAGCTTTCTTT	CASSFDWQSGGEAFF	TRBV7-9	.	.	TRBJ1-1
TGTGCCAGCAGCCAAGAGCCCGGGCGGGGTAATTCACCCCTCCACTTT	CASSQEPGRGNSPLHF	TRBV4-2	.	.	TRBJ1-6
TGTGCCACTATGGGGCGGCCCTACGAGCAGTACTTC	CATMGRPYEQYF	TRBV30	.	.	TRBJ2-7
TGTTCCAGCAGCCGTAACAGTGGTTTAAGCGAAAAACTGTTTTTT	CSSSRNSGLSEKLFF	TRBV7-9	.	.	TRBJ1-4
TGTGCCAGCATTTGGGGACACAATATGCCATATACGCAGTATTTT	CASIWGHNMPYTQYF	TRBV2	.	.	TRBJ2-3
TGTGCCAGCAGTGAATTCGGGGACAGAGACTATGGCTACACCTTC	CASSEFGDRDYGYTF	TRBV25-1	.	TRBD1	TRBJ1-2
TGCGCCAGCAGCTTGAGATGGGACACACAAGAGACCCAGTACTTC	CASSLRWDTQETQYF	TRBV5-1	.	.	TRBJ2-5